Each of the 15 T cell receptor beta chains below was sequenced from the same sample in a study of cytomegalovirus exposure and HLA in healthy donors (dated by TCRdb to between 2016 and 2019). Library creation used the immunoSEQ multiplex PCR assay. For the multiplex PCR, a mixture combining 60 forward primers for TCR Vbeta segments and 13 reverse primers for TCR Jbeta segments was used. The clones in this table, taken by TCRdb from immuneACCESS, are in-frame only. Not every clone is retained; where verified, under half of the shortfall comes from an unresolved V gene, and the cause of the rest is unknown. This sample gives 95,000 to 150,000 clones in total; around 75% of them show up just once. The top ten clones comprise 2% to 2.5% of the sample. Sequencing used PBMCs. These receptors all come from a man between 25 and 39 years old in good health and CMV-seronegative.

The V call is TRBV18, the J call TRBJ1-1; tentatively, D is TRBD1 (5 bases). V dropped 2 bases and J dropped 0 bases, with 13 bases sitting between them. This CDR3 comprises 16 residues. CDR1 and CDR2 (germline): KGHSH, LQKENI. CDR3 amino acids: CASSPRKQDMNTEAFF. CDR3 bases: TGTGCCAGCTCACCAAGGAAACAGGATATGAACACTGAAGCTTTCTTT.

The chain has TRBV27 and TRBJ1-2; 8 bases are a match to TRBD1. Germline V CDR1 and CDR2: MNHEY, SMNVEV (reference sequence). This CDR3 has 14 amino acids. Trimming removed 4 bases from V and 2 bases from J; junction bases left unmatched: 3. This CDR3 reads CASSSTGANYGYTF. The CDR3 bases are TGTGCCAGCAGTTCGACAGGGGCGAACTATGGCTACACCTTC.

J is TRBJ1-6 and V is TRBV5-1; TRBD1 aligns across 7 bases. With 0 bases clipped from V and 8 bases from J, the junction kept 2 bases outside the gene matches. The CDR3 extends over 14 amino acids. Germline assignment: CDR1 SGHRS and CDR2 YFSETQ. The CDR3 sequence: CASSLEGADSPLHF. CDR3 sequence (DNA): TGCGCCAGCAGCTTGGAGGGGGCTGATTCACCCCTCCACTTT.

The CDR3 here is CASSDRAGGHNEQFF. In nucleotides, the CDR3 is TGTGCCAGCAGTGACCGGGCGGGGGGGCACAATGAGCAGTTCTTC. The chain carries TRBV2 and TRBJ2-1; 9 nucleotides match TRBD2. The J segment lost 5 bases and the V segment lost 3 bases, leaving 5 bases of the junction unmatched. The CDR3 totals 15 residues. Germline V gives CDR1 SNHLY, CDR2 FYNNEI.

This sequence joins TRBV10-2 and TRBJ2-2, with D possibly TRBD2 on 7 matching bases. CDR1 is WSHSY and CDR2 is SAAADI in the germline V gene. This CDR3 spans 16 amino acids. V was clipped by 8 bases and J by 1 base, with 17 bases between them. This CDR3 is CASGGRGAMNTGELFF. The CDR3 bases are TGCGCCAGCGGGGGACGGGGGGCGATGAACACCGGGGAGCTGTTTTTT.

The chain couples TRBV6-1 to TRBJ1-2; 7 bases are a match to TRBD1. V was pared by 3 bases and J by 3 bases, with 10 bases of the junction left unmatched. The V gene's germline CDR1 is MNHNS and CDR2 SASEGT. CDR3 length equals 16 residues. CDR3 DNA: TGTGCCAGCAGTGACTACAGGGGCCGACCACACTATGGCTACACCTTC. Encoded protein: CASSDYRGRPHYGYTF.

This chain's CDR3 is CASSINPVYGYTF. CDR3 in DNA: TGTGCCAGTAGTATCAACCCGGTCTATGGCTACACCTTC. The genes are TRBV19 and TRBJ1-2; D not resolved. The ends were cut back, 3 bases at V and 4 bases at J, with 9 bases in the middle. The CDR3 consists of 13 residues. Germline-derived CDR1 and CDR2 are LNHDA and SQIVND (reference sequence).

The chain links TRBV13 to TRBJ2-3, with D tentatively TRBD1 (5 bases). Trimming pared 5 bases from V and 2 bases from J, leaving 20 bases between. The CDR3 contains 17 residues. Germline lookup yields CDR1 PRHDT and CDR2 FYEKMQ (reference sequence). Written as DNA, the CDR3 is TGTGCCAGCAGCCTAAAGGTGACAGAGCCCGTCACAGATACGCAGTATTTT. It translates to CASSLKVTEPVTDTQYF.

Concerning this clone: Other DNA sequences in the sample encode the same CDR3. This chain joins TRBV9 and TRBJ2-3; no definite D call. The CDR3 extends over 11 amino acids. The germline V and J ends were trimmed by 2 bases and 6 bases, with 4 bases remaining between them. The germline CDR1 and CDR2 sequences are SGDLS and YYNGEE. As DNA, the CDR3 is TGTGCCAGCAGCGTCGGGGATACGCAGTATTTT. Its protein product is CASSVGDTQYF.

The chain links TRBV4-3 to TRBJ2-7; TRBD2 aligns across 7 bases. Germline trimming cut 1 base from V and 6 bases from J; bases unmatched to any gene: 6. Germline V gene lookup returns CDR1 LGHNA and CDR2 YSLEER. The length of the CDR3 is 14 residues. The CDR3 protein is CASSQGWGGGEQYF. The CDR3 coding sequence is TGCGCCAGCAGCCAAGGGTGGGGGGGAGGCGAGCAGTACTTC.

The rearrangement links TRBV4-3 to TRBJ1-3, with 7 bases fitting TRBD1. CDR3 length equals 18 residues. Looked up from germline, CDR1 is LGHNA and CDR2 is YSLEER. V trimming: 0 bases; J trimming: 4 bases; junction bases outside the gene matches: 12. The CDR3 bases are TGCGCCAGCAGCCAAGACGAGTTGTTGACAGGGTCCGGAAACACCATATATTTT. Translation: CASSQDELLTGSGNTIYF.

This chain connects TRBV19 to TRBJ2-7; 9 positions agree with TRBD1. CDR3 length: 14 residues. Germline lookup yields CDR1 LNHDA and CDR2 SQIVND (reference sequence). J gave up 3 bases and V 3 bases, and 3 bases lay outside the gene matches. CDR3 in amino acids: CASSIPGQGYEQYF. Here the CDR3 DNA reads TGTGCCAGTAGTATCCCGGGACAGGGCTACGAGCAGTACTTC.

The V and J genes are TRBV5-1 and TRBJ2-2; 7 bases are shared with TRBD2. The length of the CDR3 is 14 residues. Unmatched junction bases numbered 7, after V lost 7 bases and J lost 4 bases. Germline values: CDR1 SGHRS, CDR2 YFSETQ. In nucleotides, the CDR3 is TGCGCCAGCGGGCGGGAGATCCTCACCGGGGAGCTGTTTTTT. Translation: CASGREILTGELFF. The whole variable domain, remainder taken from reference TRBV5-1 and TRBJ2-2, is KAGVTQTPRYLIKTRGQQVTLSCSPISGHRSVSWYQQTPGQGLQFLFEYFSETQRNKGNFPGRFSGRQFSNSRSEMNVSTLELGDSALYLCASGREILTGELFFGEGSRLTVL.

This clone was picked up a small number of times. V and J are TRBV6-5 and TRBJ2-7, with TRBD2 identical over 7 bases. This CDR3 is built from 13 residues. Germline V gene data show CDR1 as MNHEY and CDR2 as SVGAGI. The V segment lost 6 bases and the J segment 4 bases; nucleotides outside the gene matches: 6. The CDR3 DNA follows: TGTGCCAGCAGAGGACTAGGGAGGTACGAGCAGTACTTC. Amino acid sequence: CASRGLGRYEQYF.

This CDR3 is CASKDRNAGYTF. The CDR3 DNA reads TGTGCCAGCAAGGACAGGAATGCCGGCTACACCTTC. The chain employs TRBV6-4 and TRBJ1-2, with TRBD1 matching over 7 bases. V shed 7 bases, J shed 8 bases, and the junction held 7 bases outside the gene matches. The CDR3 length is 12 residues. Germline assignment: CDR1 MRHNA and CDR2 SNTAGT.